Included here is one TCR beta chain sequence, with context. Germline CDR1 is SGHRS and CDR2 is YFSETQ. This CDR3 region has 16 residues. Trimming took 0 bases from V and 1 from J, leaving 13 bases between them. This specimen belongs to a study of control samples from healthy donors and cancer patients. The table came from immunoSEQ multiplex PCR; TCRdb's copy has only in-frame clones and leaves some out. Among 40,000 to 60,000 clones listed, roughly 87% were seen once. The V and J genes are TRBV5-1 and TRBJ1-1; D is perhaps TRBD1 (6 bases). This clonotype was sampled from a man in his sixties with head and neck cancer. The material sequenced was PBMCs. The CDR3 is CASSLVAGATNTEAFF. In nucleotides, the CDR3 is TGCGCCAGCAGCTTGGTGGCAGGGGCGACGAACACTGAAGCTTTCTTT.